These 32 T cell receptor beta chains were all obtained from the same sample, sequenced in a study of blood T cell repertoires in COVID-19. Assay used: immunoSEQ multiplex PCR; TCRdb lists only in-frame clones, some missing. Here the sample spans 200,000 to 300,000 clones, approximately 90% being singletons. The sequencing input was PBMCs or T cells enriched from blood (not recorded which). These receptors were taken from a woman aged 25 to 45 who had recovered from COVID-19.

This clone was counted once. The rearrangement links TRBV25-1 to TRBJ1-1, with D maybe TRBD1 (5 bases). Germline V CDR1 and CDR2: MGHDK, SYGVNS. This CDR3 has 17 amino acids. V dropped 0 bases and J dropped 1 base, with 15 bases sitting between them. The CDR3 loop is CASSEYARGGGNTEAFF. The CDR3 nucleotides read TGTGCCAGCAGTGAATATGCACGGGGGGGTGGGAACACTGAAGCTTTCTTT.

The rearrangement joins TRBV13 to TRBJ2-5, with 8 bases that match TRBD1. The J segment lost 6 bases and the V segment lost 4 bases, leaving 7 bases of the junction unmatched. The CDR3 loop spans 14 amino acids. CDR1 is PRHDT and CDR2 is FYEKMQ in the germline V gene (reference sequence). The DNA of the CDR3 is TGTGCCAGCAGCTCGGCAGGGGGCAAGAAGACCCAGTACTTC. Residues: CASSSAGGKKTQYF.

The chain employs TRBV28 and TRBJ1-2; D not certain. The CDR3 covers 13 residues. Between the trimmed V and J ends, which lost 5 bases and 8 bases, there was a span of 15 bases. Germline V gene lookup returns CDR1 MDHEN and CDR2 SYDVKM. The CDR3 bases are TGTGCCAGCAGTCCTGGACTGGGGAAAGGCTACACCTTC. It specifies CASSPGLGKGYTF.

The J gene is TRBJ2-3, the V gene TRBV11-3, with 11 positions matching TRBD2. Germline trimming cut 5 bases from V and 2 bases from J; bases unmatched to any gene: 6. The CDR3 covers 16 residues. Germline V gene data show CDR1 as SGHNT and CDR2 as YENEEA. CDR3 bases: TGTGCCAGCAGCCGAGGGACTAGCGGACCCACAGATACGCAGTATTTT. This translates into CASSRGTSGPTDTQYF.

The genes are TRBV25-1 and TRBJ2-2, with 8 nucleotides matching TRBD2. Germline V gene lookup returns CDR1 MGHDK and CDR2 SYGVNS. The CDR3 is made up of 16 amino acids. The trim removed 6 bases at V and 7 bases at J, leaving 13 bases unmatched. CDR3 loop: CASRGLADNKGGELFF. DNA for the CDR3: TGTGCCAGCAGAGGACTAGCCGACAACAAGGGCGGGGAGCTGTTTTTT. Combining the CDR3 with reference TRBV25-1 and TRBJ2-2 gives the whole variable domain EADIYQTPRYLVIGTGKKITLECSQTMGHDKMYWYQQDPGMELHLIHYSYGVNSTEKGDLSSESTVSRIRTEHFPLTLESARPSHTSQYLCASRGLADNKGGELFFGEGSRLTVL.

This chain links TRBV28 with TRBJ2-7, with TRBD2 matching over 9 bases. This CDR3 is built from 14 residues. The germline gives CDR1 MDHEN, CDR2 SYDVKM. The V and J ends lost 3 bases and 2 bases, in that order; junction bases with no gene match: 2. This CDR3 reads CASSLTSGAYEQYF. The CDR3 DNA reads TGTGCCAGCAGTTTGACTAGCGGAGCCTACGAGCAGTACTTC.

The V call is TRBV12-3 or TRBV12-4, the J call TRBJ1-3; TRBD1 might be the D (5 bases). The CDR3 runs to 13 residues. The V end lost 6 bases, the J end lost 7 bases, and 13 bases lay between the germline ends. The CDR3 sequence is CASSWAGLNTIYF. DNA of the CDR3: TGTGCCAGCAGCTGGGCAGGGCTCAACACCATATATTTT.

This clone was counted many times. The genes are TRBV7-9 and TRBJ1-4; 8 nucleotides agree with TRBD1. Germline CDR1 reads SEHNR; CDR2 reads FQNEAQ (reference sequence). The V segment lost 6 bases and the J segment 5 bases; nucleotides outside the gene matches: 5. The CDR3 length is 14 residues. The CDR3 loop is CASRKDRANEKLFF. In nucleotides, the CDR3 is TGTGCCAGCAGAAAGGACAGGGCGAATGAAAAACTGTTTTTT.

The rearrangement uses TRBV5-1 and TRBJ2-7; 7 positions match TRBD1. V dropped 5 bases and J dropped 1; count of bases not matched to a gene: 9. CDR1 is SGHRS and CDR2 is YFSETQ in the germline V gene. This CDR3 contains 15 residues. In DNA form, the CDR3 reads TGCGCCAGCAGAACCTCAGGACAGGCTTCCTACGAGCAGTACTTC. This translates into CASRTSGQASYEQYF.

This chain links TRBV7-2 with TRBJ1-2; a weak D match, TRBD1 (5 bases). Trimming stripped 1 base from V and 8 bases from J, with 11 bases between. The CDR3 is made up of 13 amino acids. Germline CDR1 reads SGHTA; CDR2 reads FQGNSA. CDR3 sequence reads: CASSLGRVSGYTF. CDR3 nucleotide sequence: TGTGCCAGCAGCTTAGGCAGGGTGTCCGGCTACACCTTC.

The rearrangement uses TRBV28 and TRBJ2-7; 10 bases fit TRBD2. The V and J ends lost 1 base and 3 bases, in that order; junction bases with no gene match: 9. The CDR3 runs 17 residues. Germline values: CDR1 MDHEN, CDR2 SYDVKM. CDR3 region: CASSLSLAGKVGYEQYF. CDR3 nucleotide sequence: TGTGCCAGCAGTTTATCACTAGCGGGAAAAGTCGGCTACGAGCAGTACTTC.

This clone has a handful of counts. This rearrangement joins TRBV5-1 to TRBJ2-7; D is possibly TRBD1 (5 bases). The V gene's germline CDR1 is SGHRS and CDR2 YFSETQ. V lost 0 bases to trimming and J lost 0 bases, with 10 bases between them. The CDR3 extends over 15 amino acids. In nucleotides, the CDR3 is TGCGCCAGCAGCTTGGCCCTCGACAGCTCCTACGAGCAGTACTTC. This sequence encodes CASSLALDSSYEQYF.

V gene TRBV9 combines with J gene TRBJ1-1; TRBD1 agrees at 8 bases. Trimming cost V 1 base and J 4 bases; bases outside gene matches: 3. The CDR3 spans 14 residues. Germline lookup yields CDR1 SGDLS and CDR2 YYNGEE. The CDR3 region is CASSVSGTGTEAFF. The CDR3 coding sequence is TGTGCCAGCAGCGTATCCGGGACAGGCACTGAAGCTTTCTTT.

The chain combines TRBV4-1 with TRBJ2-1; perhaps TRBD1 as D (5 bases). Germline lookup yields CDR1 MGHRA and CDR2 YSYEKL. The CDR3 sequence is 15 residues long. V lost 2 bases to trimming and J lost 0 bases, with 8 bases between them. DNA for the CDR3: TGCGCCAGCAGCCAACATGACAGCTCCTACAATGAGCAGTTCTTC. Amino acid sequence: CASSQHDSSYNEQFF.

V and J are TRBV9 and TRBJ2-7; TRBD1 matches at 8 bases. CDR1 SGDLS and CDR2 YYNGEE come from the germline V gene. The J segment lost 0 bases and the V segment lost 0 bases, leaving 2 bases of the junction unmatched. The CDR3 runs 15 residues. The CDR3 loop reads CASSVDGTGSYEQYF. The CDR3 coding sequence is TGTGCCAGCAGCGTAGATGGGACAGGCTCCTACGAGCAGTACTTC.

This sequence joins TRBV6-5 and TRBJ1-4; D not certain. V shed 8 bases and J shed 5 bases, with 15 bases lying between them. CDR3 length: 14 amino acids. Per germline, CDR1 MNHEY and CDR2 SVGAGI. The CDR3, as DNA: TGTGCCAGCCGGCTGAGGGAGGTCAATGAAAAACTGTTTTTT. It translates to CASRLREVNEKLFF.

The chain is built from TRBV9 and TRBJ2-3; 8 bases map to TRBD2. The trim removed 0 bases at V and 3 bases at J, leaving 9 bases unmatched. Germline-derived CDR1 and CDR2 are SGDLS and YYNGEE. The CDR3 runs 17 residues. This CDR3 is CASSVAWGRGGTDTQYF. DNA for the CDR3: TGTGCCAGCAGCGTAGCTTGGGGCCGGGGGGGGACAGATACGCAGTATTTT. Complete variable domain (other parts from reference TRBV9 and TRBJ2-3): DSGVTQTPKHLITATGQRVTLRCSPRSGDLSVYWYQQSLDQGLQFLIQYYNGEERAKGNILERFSAQQFPDLHSELNLSSLELGDSALYFCASSVAWGRGGTDTQYFGPGTRLTVL.

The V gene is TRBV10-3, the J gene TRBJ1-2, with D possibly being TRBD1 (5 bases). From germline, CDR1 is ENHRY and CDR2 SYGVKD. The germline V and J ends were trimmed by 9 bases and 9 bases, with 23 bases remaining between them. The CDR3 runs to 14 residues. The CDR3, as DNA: TGTGCCATTCAAGGGGAGGGTAAGACGGGGAGCTACACCTTC. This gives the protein CAIQGEGKTGSYTF.

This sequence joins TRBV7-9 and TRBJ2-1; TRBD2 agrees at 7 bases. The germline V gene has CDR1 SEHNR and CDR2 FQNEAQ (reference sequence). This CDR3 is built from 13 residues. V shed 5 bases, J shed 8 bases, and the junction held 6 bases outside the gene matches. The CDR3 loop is CASSPPGGYEQFF. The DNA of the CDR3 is TGTGCCAGCAGCCCCCCGGGGGGTTATGAGCAGTTCTTC.

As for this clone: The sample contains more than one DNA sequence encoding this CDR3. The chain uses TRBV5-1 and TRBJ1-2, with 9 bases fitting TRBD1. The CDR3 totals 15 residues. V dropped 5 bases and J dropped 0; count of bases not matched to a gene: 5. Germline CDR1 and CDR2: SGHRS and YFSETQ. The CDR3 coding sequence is TGCGCCAGCAGTCCCGGGACAGGGTCTAACTATGGCTACACCTTC. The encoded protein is CASSPGTGSNYGYTF.

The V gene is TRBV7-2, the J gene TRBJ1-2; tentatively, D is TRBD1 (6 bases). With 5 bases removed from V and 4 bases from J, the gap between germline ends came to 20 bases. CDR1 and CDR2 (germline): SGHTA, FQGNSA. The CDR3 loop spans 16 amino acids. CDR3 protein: CASSVDSSSLGYGYTF. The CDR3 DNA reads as TGTGCCAGCAGCGTGGACAGCTCCTCCCTTGGCTATGGCTACACCTTC.

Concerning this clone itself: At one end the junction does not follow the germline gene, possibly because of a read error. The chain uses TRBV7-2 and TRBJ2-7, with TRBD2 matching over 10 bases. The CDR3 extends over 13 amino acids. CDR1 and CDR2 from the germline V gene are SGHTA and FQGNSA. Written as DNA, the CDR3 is TGTGCCAGCAGCCTAGCGGGAGTGGGGGAGCAGTACTTC. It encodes CASSLAGVGEQYF.

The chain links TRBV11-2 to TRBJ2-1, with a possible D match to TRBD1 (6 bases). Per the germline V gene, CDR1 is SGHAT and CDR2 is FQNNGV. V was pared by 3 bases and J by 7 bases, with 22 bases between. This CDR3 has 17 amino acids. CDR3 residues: CASSLVSQQGAANEQFF. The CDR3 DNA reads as TGTGCCAGCAGCTTGGTCTCTCAACAGGGTGCAGCAAATGAGCAGTTCTTC.

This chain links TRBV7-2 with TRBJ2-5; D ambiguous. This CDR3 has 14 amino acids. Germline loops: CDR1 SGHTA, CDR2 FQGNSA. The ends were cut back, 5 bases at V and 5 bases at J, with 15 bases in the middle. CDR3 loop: CASSPMATKETQYF. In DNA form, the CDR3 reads TGTGCCAGCAGCCCCATGGCCACCAAGGAGACCCAGTACTTC.

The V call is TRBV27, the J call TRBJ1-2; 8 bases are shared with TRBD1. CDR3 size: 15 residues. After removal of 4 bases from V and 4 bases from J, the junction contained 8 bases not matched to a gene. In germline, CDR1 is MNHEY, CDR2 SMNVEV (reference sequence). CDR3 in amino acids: CASSSNRGETYGYTF. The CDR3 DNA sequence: TGTGCCAGCAGTTCGAACAGGGGGGAAACCTATGGCTACACCTTC.

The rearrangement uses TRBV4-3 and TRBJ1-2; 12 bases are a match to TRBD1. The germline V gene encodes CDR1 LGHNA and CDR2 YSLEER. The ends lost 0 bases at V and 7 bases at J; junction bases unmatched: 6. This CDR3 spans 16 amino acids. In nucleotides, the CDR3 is TGCGCCAGCAGCCAAGATAGTAGGGACAGGGGGCTTGGCTACACCTTC. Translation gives CASSQDSRDRGLGYTF.

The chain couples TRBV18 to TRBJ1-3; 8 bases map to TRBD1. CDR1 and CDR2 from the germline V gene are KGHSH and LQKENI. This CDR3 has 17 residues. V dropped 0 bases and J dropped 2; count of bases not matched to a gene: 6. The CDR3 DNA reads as TGTGCCAGCTCACCACCTCGGACAGGGTTAGCTGGAAACACCATATATTTT. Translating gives CASSPPRTGLAGNTIYF.

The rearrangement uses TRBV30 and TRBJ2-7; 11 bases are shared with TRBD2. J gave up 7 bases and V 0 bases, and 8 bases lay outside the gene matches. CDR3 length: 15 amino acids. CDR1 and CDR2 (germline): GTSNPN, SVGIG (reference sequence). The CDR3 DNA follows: TGTGCCTGGAGTGTGGGGCCTAGCGGGAGGTTAGAGCAGTACTTC. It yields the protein CAWSVGPSGRLEQYF.

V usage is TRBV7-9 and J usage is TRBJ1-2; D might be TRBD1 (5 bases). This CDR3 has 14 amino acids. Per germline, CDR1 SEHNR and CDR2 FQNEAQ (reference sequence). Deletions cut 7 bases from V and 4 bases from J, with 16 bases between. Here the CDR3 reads CASIPWGEAYGYTF. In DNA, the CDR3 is TGTGCCAGCATCCCCTGGGGGGAGGCCTATGGCTACACCTTC.

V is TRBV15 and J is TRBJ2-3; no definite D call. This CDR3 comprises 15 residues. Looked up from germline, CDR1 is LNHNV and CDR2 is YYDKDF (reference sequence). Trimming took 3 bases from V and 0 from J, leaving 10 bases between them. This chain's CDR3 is CATSSPMLSTDTQYF. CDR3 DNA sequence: TGTGCCACCAGCAGCCCGATGCTAAGCACAGATACGCAGTATTTT.

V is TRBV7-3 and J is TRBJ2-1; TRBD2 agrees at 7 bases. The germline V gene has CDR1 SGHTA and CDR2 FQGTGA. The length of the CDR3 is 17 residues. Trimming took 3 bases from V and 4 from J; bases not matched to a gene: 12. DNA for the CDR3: TGTGCCAGCAGCTTTGGAGAAGAAGCGGGACCTTACAATGAGCAGTTCTTC. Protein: CASSFGEEAGPYNEQFF.

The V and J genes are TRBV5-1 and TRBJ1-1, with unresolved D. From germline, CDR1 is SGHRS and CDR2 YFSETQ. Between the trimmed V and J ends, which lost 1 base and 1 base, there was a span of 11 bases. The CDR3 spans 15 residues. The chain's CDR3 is CASSLIGLPNTEAFF. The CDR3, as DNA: TGCGCCAGCAGCTTGATAGGACTCCCGAACACTGAAGCTTTCTTT.